This T cell receptor (beta chain) was retrieved from a study of blood T cell repertoires in COVID-19. For the study at large: PBMCs, B-cell-depleted T cells, or T cells provided the cDNA or gDNA that made up the material.

This CDR3 is 14 amino acids long. Germline lookup yields CDR1 MDHEN and CDR2 SYDVKM. J gave up 8 bases and V 2 bases, and 6 bases lay outside the gene matches. Original processing notes: Quantification of nucleated cells was approximated via reference gene primer amplification. The data were produced by immunoSEQ multiplex PCR, yet TCRdb's version contains in-frame clones alone and is incomplete. The V and J calls and clone size come from that table; D and trimming were worked out from the DNA. Seen here are 90,000 to 120,000 clones, about 90% observed once, and the top ten hold approximately 1.3%. The origin of this receptor is a woman in her 30s with acute or convalescent COVID-19. The chain employs TRBV28 and TRBJ2-1, with 7 bases matching TRBD2. Source material: peripheral blood. The CDR3 loop is CASSLAGVNYEQFF. The CDR3 DNA follows: TGTGCCAGCAGTTTAGCGGGAGTTAATTATGAGCAGTTCTTC.